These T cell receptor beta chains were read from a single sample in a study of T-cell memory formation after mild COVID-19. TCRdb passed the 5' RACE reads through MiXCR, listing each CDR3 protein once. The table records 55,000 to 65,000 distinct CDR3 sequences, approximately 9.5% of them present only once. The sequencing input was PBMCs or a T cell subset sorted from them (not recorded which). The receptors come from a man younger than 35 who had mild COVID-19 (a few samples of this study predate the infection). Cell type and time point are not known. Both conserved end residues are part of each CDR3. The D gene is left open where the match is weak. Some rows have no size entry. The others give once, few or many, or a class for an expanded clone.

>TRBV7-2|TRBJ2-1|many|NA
TGTGCCAGCAGCTTAGCCCGGACCTACAATGAGCAGTTCTTC
CASSLARTYNEQFF
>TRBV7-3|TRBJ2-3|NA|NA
TGTGCCAGCAGCTTAACCGGGGAGGTAGGGAATACGCAGTATTTT
CASSLTGEVGNTQYF
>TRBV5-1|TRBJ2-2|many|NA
TGCGCCAGCCGGGACGGCCAGGGGACCGGGGAGCTGTTTTTT
CASRDGQGTGELFF
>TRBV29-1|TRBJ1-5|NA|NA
TGCAGCGTGACAGATAGCAATCAGCCCCAGCATTTT
CSVTDSNQPQHF
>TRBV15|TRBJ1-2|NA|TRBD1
TGTGCCACCAGCAGAGAGGGCCAGGGGGGATTTGGTAACTATGGCTACACCTTC
CATSREGQGGFGNYGYTF
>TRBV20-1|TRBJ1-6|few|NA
TGCAGTGCTAGAGTAGGGGGGGCGGACAATTCACCCCTCCACTTT
CSARVGGADNSPLHF
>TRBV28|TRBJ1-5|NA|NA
TGTGCCAGCAGTGCCCGAGGGGATAGCAATCAGCCCCAGCATTTT
CASSARGDSNQPQHF
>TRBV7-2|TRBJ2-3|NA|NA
TGTGCCAGCAGCCCCTACACCACAGATACGCAGTATTTT
CASSPYTTDTQYF
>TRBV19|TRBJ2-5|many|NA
TGTGCCAGTAGTACAACCCAGCGGGAGACCCAGTACTTC
CASSTTQRETQYF
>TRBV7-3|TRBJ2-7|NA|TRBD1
TGTGCCAGCAGCATAGGACAGGGAGGCGAGCAGTACTTC
CASSIGQGGEQYF
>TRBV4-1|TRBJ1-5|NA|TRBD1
TGCGCCAGCAGCCAAGAGACAGGGAGGCTTGGACAGCCCCAGCATTTT
CASSQETGRLGQPQHF
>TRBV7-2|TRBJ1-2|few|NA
TGTGCCAGCAGCTTAACCTATGGCTACACCTTC
CASSLTYGYTF
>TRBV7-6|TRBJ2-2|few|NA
TGTGCCAGCAGCTTATATGGCACCGGGGAGCTGTTTTTT
CASSLYGTGELFF
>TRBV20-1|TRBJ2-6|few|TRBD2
TGCAGTGCTAGGGACCTGACAACGGGAGGGGCTGGGGCCAACGTCCTGACTTTC
CSARDLTTGGAGANVLTF
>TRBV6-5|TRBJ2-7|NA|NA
TGTGCCAGCAGTTACTCGAGGTCAGGATACGACGAGCAGTACTTC
CASSYSRSGYDEQYF
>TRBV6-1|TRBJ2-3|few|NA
TGTGCCAGCAGTGAAGAGCATACAGATACGCAGTATTTT
CASSEEHTDTQYF
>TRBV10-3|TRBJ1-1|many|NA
TGTGCCATCAGGGAACAGGGCTTGAACACTGAAGCTTTCTTT
CAIREQGLNTEAFF
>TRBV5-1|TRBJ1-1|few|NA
TGCGCCAGCAGCTTGGGGTATGTTCTCGGCCTGAACAATGGGACTGAAGCTTTCTTT
CASSLGYVLGLNNGTEAFF
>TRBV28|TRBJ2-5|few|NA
TGTGCCAGCAGTTTATCGGCTAGCCGGGAGACCCAGTACTTC
CASSLSASRETQYF
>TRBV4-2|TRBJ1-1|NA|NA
TGTGCCAGCAGCCAAGGGGCGGAGACTGAAGCTTTCTTT
CASSQGAETEAFF
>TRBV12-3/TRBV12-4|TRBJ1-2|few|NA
TGTGCCAGCAGTTCAGAACAGGGTTTTGGCTACACCTTC
CASSSEQGFGYTF
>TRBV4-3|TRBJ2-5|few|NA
TGCGCCAGCAGCCGGAGCTCGAGCAGGGTAGAGACCCAGTACTTC
CASSRSSSRVETQYF
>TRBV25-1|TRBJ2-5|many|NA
TGTGCCAGCAGTGAATTAACGGAAGAGACCCAGTACTTC
CASSELTEETQYF
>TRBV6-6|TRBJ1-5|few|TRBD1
TGTGCCAGCAACTCCCGGACAGGGGGTTATCAGCCCCAGCATTTT
CASNSRTGGYQPQHF
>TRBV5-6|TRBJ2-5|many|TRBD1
TGTGCCACCGCGACAGGGCTGGAGACCCAGTACTTC
CATATGLETQYF
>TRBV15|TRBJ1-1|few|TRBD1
TGTGCCACCAGCAGCCGCGGGACAGGGGGAACTGAAGCTTTCTTT
CATSSRGTGGTEAFF
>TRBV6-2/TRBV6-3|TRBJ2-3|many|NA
TGTGCCAGCAGTTACTTGGGAGATACGCAGTATTTT
CASSYLGDTQYF
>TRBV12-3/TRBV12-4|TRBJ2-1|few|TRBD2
TGTGCCAGCAGTTTTACCGGGACTAGCATCTACAATGAGCAGTTCTTC
CASSFTGTSIYNEQFF
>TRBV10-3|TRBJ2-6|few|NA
TGTGCCATCGGGGTGAGCGGGGCCAACGTCCTGACTTTC
CAIGVSGANVLTF
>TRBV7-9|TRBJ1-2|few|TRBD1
TGTGCCAGCAGCTTTGCTCAGGGGGATGGCTACACCTTC
CASSFAQGDGYTF
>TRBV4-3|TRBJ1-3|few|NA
TGCGCCAGCAGCCAAGATGAGGGCGCGGACACCATATATTTT
CASSQDEGADTIYF
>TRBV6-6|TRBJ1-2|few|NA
TGTGCCAGCAGCCCCCGCGGCGCAGCCTATGGCTACACCTTC
CASSPRGAAYGYTF
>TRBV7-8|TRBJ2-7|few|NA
TGTGCCAGCAGCTTAGACTTAAACAGCAATCAGCAGTACTTC
CASSLDLNSNQQYF
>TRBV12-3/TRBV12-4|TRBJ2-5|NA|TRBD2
TGTGCCAGCAGTGAGGACGGGAGGGGGACCCAGTACTTC
CASSEDGRGTQYF
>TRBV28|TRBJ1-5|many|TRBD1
TGTGCCAGCAGTTCGACAGGGAATCAGCCCCAGCATTTT
CASSSTGNQPQHF
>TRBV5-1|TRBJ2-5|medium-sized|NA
TGCGCCAGCAGCCCGGGGTCCCAAGAGACCCAGTACTTC
CASSPGSQETQYF
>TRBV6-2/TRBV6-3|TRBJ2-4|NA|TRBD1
TGTGCCAGCAGTTACTCGGGACAGTTCTCCAAAAACATTCAGTACTTC
CASSYSGQFSKNIQYF
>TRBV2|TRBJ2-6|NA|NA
TGTGCCAGCAGTGAATACAGCTCTGGGGCCAACGTCCTGACTTTC
CASSEYSSGANVLTF
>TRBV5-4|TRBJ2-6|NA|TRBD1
TGTGCCAGCAGCTTGGCTGACAGGGGGCTTACTGGGGCCAACGTCCTGACTTTC
CASSLADRGLTGANVLTF
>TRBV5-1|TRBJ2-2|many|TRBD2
TGCGCCAGCAGCTTATTCGGTTCCAGCGGGGGCACCGGGGAGCTGTTTTTT
CASSLFGSSGGTGELFF
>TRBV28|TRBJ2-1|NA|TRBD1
TGTGCCGGACAACAGGGGGCCTACAATGAGCAGTTCTTC
CAGQQGAYNEQFF
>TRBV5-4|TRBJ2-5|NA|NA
TGTGCCAGCAGCTCAAAACAGGGTGGTGAGACCCAGTACTTC
CASSSKQGGETQYF
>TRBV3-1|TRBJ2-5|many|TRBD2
TGTGCCAGCAGCCACCTGATGACGGGGGGGGTCTCGTCAGAGACCCAGTACTTC
CASSHLMTGGVSSETQYF
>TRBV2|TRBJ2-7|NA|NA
TGTGCCAGCAGTGAAAGGGGAGATTACGAGCAGTACTTC
CASSERGDYEQYF
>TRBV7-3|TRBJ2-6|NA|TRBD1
TGTGCCAGCAGCCCCCTCGGGACAGCCTCTGGGGCCAACGTCCTGACTTTC
CASSPLGTASGANVLTF
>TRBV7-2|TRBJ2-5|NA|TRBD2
TGTGCCAGCAGCTTCCAGCGGGGGGAAGAGACCCAGTACTTC
CASSFQRGEETQYF
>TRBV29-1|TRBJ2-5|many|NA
TGCAGCGTTGGCGGCAGCCAAGAGACCCAGTACTTC
CSVGGSQETQYF
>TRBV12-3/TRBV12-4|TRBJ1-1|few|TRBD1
TGTGCCAGCGCAGGGGGCTTGAGGAACACTGAAGCTTTCTTT
CASAGGLRNTEAFF
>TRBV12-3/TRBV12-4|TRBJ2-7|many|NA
TGTGCCAGCAGTTTAGGGCGGCAGGGGTCCTACGAGCAGTACTTC
CASSLGRQGSYEQYF
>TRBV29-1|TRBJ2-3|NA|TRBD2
TGCAGCGTTGGTTTCGGGGGGAGCACAGATACGCAGTATTTT
CSVGFGGSTDTQYF
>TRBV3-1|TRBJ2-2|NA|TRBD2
TGTGCCAGCAGCCAAGGCCCCGGGACTAGGAACCCCAGTGGGGAGCTGTTTTTT
CASSQGPGTRNPSGELFF
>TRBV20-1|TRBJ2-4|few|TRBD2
TGCAGTGCTCCGGACGGGGGGAAAAACATTCAGTACTTC
CSAPDGGKNIQYF